What follows are 22 T cell receptor beta chains derived from one specimen sequenced in a study of blood T cell repertoires in COVID-19. The method was immunoSEQ multiplex PCR; TCRdb's version includes in-frame clones alone and lacks a portion of them. This table holds roughly 310,000 clones, 70% to 90% found once. The specimen sequenced was PBMCs or T cells enriched from blood (not recorded which). The receptors originated from a woman in her thirties or forties who had recovered from COVID-19.

The chain recombines TRBV28 with TRBJ2-7; 9 positions agree with TRBD1. V lost 6 bases and J lost 3; bases outside the gene matches: 3. CDR3 length: 13 amino acids. Germline V gene sequence: CDR1 MDHEN, CDR2 SYDVKM. The CDR3 DNA is TGTGCCAGCAGGGACAGGGGAGGCTACGAGCAGTACTTC. It translates to CASRDRGGYEQYF.

A remark on this clone: Germline and junction disagree at one end, which may indicate a read error. This CDR3 reads CASSRDRNTDTQYF. The CDR3 nucleotides read TGTGCTAGCAGCCGGGACAGGAACACAGATACGCAGTATTTT. V is TRBV7-7 and J is TRBJ2-3, with 8 nucleotides matching TRBD1. The CDR3 runs 14 residues. The germline CDR1 and CDR2 sequences are SSHAT and FNYEAQ (reference sequence).

In this sample, this clone turned up once. The genes are TRBV30 and TRBJ1-4; D uncertain. The CDR3 contains 15 residues. From germline, CDR1 is GTSNPN and CDR2 SVGIG (reference sequence). Trimming took 2 bases from V and 10 from J, leaving 20 bases between them. The CDR3 coding sequence is TGTGCCTGGAGTACCGTCAGCGGGCTTGGGGTAAAACTGTTTTTT. Encoded protein: CAWSTVSGLGVKLFF.

This clone was detected a few times. The rearrangement links TRBV2 to TRBJ1-3, with D possibly matching TRBD1 (5 bases). The CDR3 is made up of 14 amino acids. Germline V CDR1 and CDR2: SNHLY, FYNNEI. V shed 8 bases and J shed 0 bases, with 11 bases lying between them. CDR3 loop: CASVKQVSGNTIYF. In DNA form, the CDR3 reads TGTGCCAGCGTCAAACAGGTCTCTGGAAACACCATATATTTT.

This chain connects TRBV6-1 to TRBJ1-4; D is perhaps TRBD1 (5 bases). V lost 2 bases, J lost 6 bases, and 13 bases lay in between. The CDR3 loop spans 15 amino acids. Germline V CDR1 and CDR2: MNHNS, SASEGT. CDR3 bases: TGTGCCAGCAGTGAATGGCTAGGGGAAGATGAAAAACTGTTTTTT. As protein: CASSEWLGEDEKLFF.

This rearrangement joins TRBV4-3 to TRBJ2-2; TRBD2 matches 16 bases. Germline CDR1 is LGHNA and CDR2 is YSLEER. The CDR3 covers 16 residues. J was trimmed by 10 bases and V by 3 bases; bases with no gene match: 5. The chain's CDR3 is CASSQGTSGGAKELFF. CDR3 in DNA: TGCGCCAGCAGCCAGGGGACTAGCGGGGGGGCCAAGGAGCTGTTTTTT.

The chain is built from TRBV29-1 and TRBJ1-2, with 8 bases identical to TRBD1. This CDR3 is 12 amino acids long. V shed 5 bases, J shed 7 bases, and the junction held 6 bases outside the gene matches. Germline CDR1 and CDR2: SQVTM and ANQGSEA. CDR3 amino acids: CSVQQGEGGYTF. The CDR3 region has the DNA TGCAGCGTTCAACAGGGGGAGGGTGGCTACACCTTC.

V gene TRBV19 combines with J gene TRBJ1-5; 9 bases are a match to TRBD1. Looked up from germline, CDR1 is LNHDA and CDR2 is SQIVND (reference sequence). The V and J ends lost 5 bases and 7 bases, in that order; junction bases with no gene match: 12. The CDR3 has 16 amino acids. CDR3 nucleotide sequence: TGTGCCAGTAGTTCCATATTACAGGGGGCATGGCAGCCCCAGCATTTT. Protein product: CASSSILQGAWQPQHF.

V usage is TRBV6-6 and J usage is TRBJ2-1, with D possibly TRBD1 on 5 matching bases. Trimming removed 6 bases from V and 9 bases from J, with 9 bases in between. Germline CDR1 is MNHNY and CDR2 is SVGAGI (reference sequence). This CDR3 contains 11 residues. CDR3 loop: CASSLGAEQFF. CDR3 nucleotides: TGTGCCAGCAGCCTTGGGGCTGAGCAGTTCTTC.

The V call is TRBV18, the J call TRBJ1-2, with D possibly TRBD1 on 6 matching bases. With 0 bases removed from V and 8 bases from J, the gap between germline ends came to 10 bases. Germline V lookup: CDR1 KGHSH, CDR2 LQKENI. This CDR3 comprises 13 residues. For the CDR3, the DNA is TGTGCCAGCTCACCACCGGGTGGGGGCGGCTACACCTTC. Protein: CASSPPGGGGYTF.

The rearrangement uses TRBV10-1 and TRBJ1-3; D ambiguous. The germline gives CDR1 WNHNN, CDR2 SYGVQD (reference sequence). V lost 8 bases and J 0 bases, leaving 5 bases between the germline ends. The CDR3 covers 12 residues. CDR3 amino acids: CASDNSGNTIYF. CDR3 nucleotide sequence: TGCGCCAGCGACAACTCTGGAAACACCATATATTTT.

The gene calls are TRBV7-3 and TRBJ1-6, with 9 bases fitting TRBD1. The CDR3 is made up of 17 amino acids. The V gene's germline CDR1 is SGHTA and CDR2 FQGTGA. The V segment lost 2 bases and the J segment 9 bases; nucleotides outside the gene matches: 11. As DNA, the CDR3 is TGTGCCAGCAGCTTAGACCAGGCGGGGACAGGGAGTTCACCCCTCCACTTT. Its translation: CASSLDQAGTGSSPLHF.

The V and J genes are TRBV7-3 and TRBJ2-1; D possibly corresponds to TRBD1 (6 bases). The CDR3 sequence is 14 residues long. Trimming left V 5 bases short and J 5 bases short, with 13 bases between. Germline V CDR1 and CDR2: SGHTA, FQGTGA. The CDR3: CASSLMGAHNEQFF. The CDR3 nucleotides are TGTGCCAGCAGCCTCATGGGGGCCCACAATGAGCAGTTCTTC. Based on the CDR3 plus reference TRBV7-3 and TRBJ2-1, the full variable domain is GAGVSQTPSNKVTEKGKYVELRCDPISGHTALYWYRQSLGQGPEFLIYFQGTGAADDSGLPNDRFFAVRPEGSVSTLKIQRTERGDSAVYLCASSLMGAHNEQFFGPGTRLTVL.

The chain employs TRBV29-1 and TRBJ2-3, with 11 bases identical to TRBD1. J lost 5 bases, V lost 6 bases, and 4 bases had no gene match. Per germline, CDR1 SQVTM and CDR2 ANQGSEA. This CDR3 is 13 amino acids long. CDR3 coding DNA: TGCAGCGTCCGGACAGGGGGCATAGATACGCAGTATTTT. This encodes CSVRTGGIDTQYF.

The chain is built from TRBV5-1 and TRBJ2-2; 7 nucleotides line up with TRBD1. The germline V gene encodes CDR1 SGHRS and CDR2 YFSETQ. There are 16 residues in the CDR3. V lost 0 bases, J lost 6 bases, and 8 bases stayed unmatched. CDR3 sequence: CASSLDSGGDAGELFF. As DNA, the CDR3 is TGCGCCAGCAGCTTGGATTCAGGGGGTGACGCCGGGGAGCTGTTTTTT.

The rearrangement uses TRBV5-1 and TRBJ2-3; D remains ambiguous. The length of the CDR3 is 13 residues. Germline V lookup: CDR1 SGHRS, CDR2 YFSETQ. V shed 7 bases and J shed 3 bases, with 12 bases lying between them. Written as DNA, the CDR3 is TGCGCCAGCCTGGCTAGTGGGACAGATACGCAGTATTTT. This codes for CASLASGTDTQYF. Looking up the rest from reference TRBV5-1 and TRBJ2-3 gives the full variable domain: KAGVTQTPRYLIKTRGQQVTLSCSPISGHRSVSWYQQTPGQGLQFLFEYFSETQRNKGNFPGRFSGRQFSNSRSEMNVSTLELGDSALYLCASLASGTDTQYFGPGTRLTVL.

This chain connects TRBV18 to TRBJ2-5, with 8 bases lining up with TRBD1. The CDR3 length is 12 residues. V shed 6 bases and J 5 bases; nucleotides not matched to a gene: 2. CDR1 is KGHSH, CDR2 LQKENI, per germline. CDR3 sequence reads: CASSRDRETQYF. The DNA of the CDR3 is TGTGCCAGCTCGCGGGACAGGGAGACCCAGTACTTC.

This rearrangement joins TRBV25-1 to TRBJ2-7, with TRBD1 identical over 7 bases. The ends lost 5 bases at V and 0 bases at J; junction bases unmatched: 7. The CDR3 spans 15 residues. Germline CDR1 MGHDK, CDR2 SYGVNS. The CDR3 DNA reads as TGTGCCAGCAGTCGGACAGGCCGAAGCTCCTACGAGCAGTACTTC. It encodes CASSRTGRSSYEQYF.

The gene calls are TRBV29-1 and TRBJ2-1; 10 nucleotides match TRBD1. The germline V gene has CDR1 SQVTM and CDR2 ANQGSEA. J lost 4 bases, V lost 6 bases, and 6 bases had no gene match. The CDR3 sequence is 14 residues long. The CDR3 DNA is TGCAGCGTGGGCCGGACAGGGGGTTACAATGAGCAGTTCTTC. Protein: CSVGRTGGYNEQFF.

The chain is built from TRBV6-5 and TRBJ2-1; 7 positions agree with TRBD2. V was clipped by 5 bases and J by 2 bases; unmatched bases: 3. Germline CDR1 reads MNHEY; CDR2 reads SVGAGI. The CDR3 is made up of 14 amino acids. As DNA, the CDR3 is TGTGCCAGCAGTAAGAGCGGGACCTACAATGAGCAGTTCTTC. The encoded protein is CASSKSGTYNEQFF.

The chain links TRBV28 to TRBJ1-4; the match to TRBD1 covers 9 bases. There are 15 residues in the CDR3. V lost 6 bases, J lost 4 bases, and 6 bases stayed unmatched. Per germline, CDR1 MDHEN and CDR2 SYDVKM. This CDR3 reads CASSPPGQGNEKLFF. CDR3 nucleotides: TGTGCCAGCAGCCCTCCGGGACAGGGTAATGAAAAACTGTTTTTT.

This chain uses TRBV29-1 with TRBJ2-1; no reliable D call. V gave up 4 bases and J gave up 4 bases, with 5 bases separating them. This CDR3 spans 11 amino acids. CDR1 SQVTM and CDR2 ANQGSEA come from the germline V gene. The chain's CDR3 is CSVGVYNEQFF. CDR3 bases: TGCAGCGTTGGAGTTTACAATGAGCAGTTCTTC.